The 10 T cell receptor beta chains below were found in one sample sequenced in a study of shared T cell receptors in the human thymus. Clones were sequenced by immunoSEQ multiplex PCR, and TCRdb holds only the in-frame ones, with some missing. The sample has 700,000 or so clones, approximately 85% seen once; the top ten hold more than 0.01%. The sample also formed part of further work on human thymus T cells.

Sequences were obtained from thymocytes. The receptors stem from a girl in the first two years of life with a congenital heart defect.

The chain employs TRBV6-5 and TRBJ1-6, with 8 positions matching TRBD1. The CDR3 is made up of 16 amino acids. The germline gives CDR1 MNHEY, CDR2 SVGAGI. V was pared by 2 bases and J by 6 bases, with 6 bases of the junction left unmatched. Here the CDR3 reads CASSYPGTGRNSPLHF. The DNA of the CDR3 is TGTGCCAGCAGTTACCCCGGGACAGGTCGTAATTCACCCCTCCACTTT.

The V and J genes are TRBV5-4 and TRBJ2-1; 11 positions match TRBD2. Unmatched junction bases numbered 9, after V lost 5 bases and J lost 8 bases. Germline V gene lookup returns CDR1 SGHNT and CDR2 YYREEE (reference sequence). CDR3 length: 15 amino acids. CDR3 bases: TGTGCCAGCAGTATTGGGACTAGCGGAGGCTATGAGCAGTTCTTC. The encoded protein is CASSIGTSGGYEQFF.

The chain links TRBV30 to TRBJ2-7; TRBD1 is a possible D gene (5 bases). From germline, CDR1 is GTSNPN and CDR2 SVGIG (reference sequence). Trimming took 4 bases from V and 0 from J, leaving 16 bases between them. The CDR3 extends over 15 amino acids. The CDR3 loop is CAWTSPAGLSYEQYF. As DNA, the CDR3 is TGTGCCTGGACAAGTCCAGCAGGGCTCTCCTACGAGCAGTACTTC.

The rearrangement links TRBV27 to TRBJ1-5; D gene uncertain. The CDR3 runs 16 residues. Trimming cost V 3 bases and J 1 base, with 13 bases left between them. The germline CDR1 and CDR2 sequences are MNHEY and SMNVEV (reference sequence). CDR3: CASSFAGAVSNQPQHF. In DNA form, the CDR3 reads TGTGCCAGCAGTTTCGCCGGAGCGGTAAGCAATCAGCCCCAGCATTTT.

This clone occurred a few times. The V and J genes are TRBV7-7 and TRBJ2-5; TRBD1 matches 9 bases. The CDR3 extends over 17 amino acids. V dropped 1 base and J dropped 2; count of bases not matched to a gene: 8. Germline lookup yields CDR1 SSHAT and CDR2 FNYEAQ (reference sequence). The CDR3 DNA sequence: TGTGCCAGCAGCTTAGTTCCTCTGGACAGGGGACAAGAGACCCAGTACTTC. Encoded protein: CASSLVPLDRGQETQYF.

The chain employs TRBV10-3 and TRBJ2-7; weak D call: TRBD1 (5 bases). The CDR3 spans 15 residues. The germline V gene encodes CDR1 ENHRY and CDR2 SYGVKD. Trimming pared 5 bases from V and 0 bases from J, leaving 14 bases between. The CDR3 coding sequence is TGTGCCATCAGTCCCCAGGGATGGAGCTCCTACGAGCAGTACTTC. Protein sequence: CAISPQGWSSYEQYF.

The CDR3 DNA follows: TGTGCCAGCAGCACACCTCCCCCCGAATCAGTTCGGGGTGGGCAAGAGACCCAGTACTTC. This encodes CASSTPPPESVRGGQETQYF. This chain uses TRBV28 with TRBJ2-5; D might be TRBD2 (5 bases). This CDR3 is built from 20 residues. CDR1 is MDHEN and CDR2 is SYDVKM in the germline V gene. With 6 bases removed from V and 2 bases from J, the gap between germline ends came to 31 bases.

The DNA of the CDR3 is TGCGCCAGCACTCCGGTCCTAGTGCCCCAGCATTTT. This encodes CASTPVLVPQHF. The chain is built from TRBV10-1 and TRBJ1-5, with unresolved D. The V gene's germline CDR1 is WNHNN and CDR2 SYGVQD (reference sequence). The germline V and J ends were trimmed by 7 bases and 9 bases, with 13 bases remaining between them. This CDR3 comprises 12 residues.

The gene calls are TRBV27 and TRBJ1-4, with D hard to call. The V gene's germline CDR1 is MNHEY and CDR2 SMNVEV (reference sequence). V shed 2 bases and J shed 7 bases, with 5 bases lying between them. The CDR3 covers 12 residues. CDR3 nucleotides: TGTGCCAGCAGTTTAACTGGTGAAAAACTGTTTTTT. Protein product: CASSLTGEKLFF.

The rearrangement joins TRBV4-1 to TRBJ1-2; the match to TRBD1 covers 7 bases. Germline trimming cut 3 bases from V and 3 bases from J; bases unmatched to any gene: 4. The CDR3 runs to 14 residues. CDR1 is MGHRA and CDR2 is YSYEKL in the germline V gene. The CDR3 nucleotides are TGCGCCAGCAGCCAGATTGACAGGGACTATGGCTACACCTTC. Translating gives CASSQIDRDYGYTF.